This passage covers 18 T cell receptor beta chains from one sample sequenced in a study of T cell responses to AZD1222 COVID-19 vaccine. The data were produced by immunoSEQ multiplex PCR, yet TCRdb's version contains in-frame clones alone and is incomplete. Of some 150,000 clones in the sample, around 89% were seen once. The specimen comprised peripheral blood, sampled on day 0 of AZD1222 vaccination. The origin of the receptors is an adult in good health.

This chain uses TRBV18 with TRBJ2-1, with D possibly called TRBD1 or TRBD2 (6 bases each). The CDR3 loop spans 15 amino acids. The ends were cut back, 6 bases at V and 8 bases at J, with 20 bases in the middle. CDR1 KGHSH and CDR2 LQKENI come from the germline V gene. The CDR3 coding sequence is TGTGCCAGCTCGAACACCATACAGGGAGGCGATGAGCAGTTCTTC. The encoded protein is CASSNTIQGGDEQFF.

This clone was detected only once. The chain recombines TRBV19 with TRBJ2-7; no definite D call. Germline V gene sequence: CDR1 LNHDA, CDR2 SQIVND (reference sequence). This CDR3 region has 13 residues. The ends were cut back, 7 bases at V and 2 bases at J, with 12 bases in the middle. CDR3 protein: CASNTAPTYEQYF. CDR3 DNA: TGTGCCAGTAACACGGCCCCCACCTACGAGCAGTACTTC.

The chain employs TRBV5-1 and TRBJ2-7, with 7 nucleotides matching TRBD1. This CDR3 is 17 amino acids long. Per the germline V gene, CDR1 is SGHRS and CDR2 is YFSETQ. V gave up 1 base and J gave up 0 bases; unmatched junction bases: 10. The CDR3 loop reads CASSLLIGTADSYEQYF. The CDR3, as DNA: TGCGCCAGCAGCTTGTTGATCGGGACAGCGGACTCCTACGAGCAGTACTTC.

This clone has a handful of counts. The CDR3 sequence: CASSQGRGVTIAYGYTF. The DNA for the CDR3 is TGCGCCAGCAGCCAAGGCAGGGGCGTTACGATCGCCTATGGCTACACCTTC. The chain is built from TRBV4-1 and TRBJ1-2; D might be TRBD1 (6 bases). This CDR3 region has 17 residues. Germline V gene lookup returns CDR1 MGHRA and CDR2 YSYEKL. V shed 1 base and J shed 4 bases, with 19 bases lying between them.

The J gene is TRBJ1-1, the V gene TRBV13; a possible D gene is TRBD1 (5 bases). V shed 0 bases and J shed 0 bases, with 8 bases lying between them. Germline V CDR1 and CDR2: PRHDT, FYEKMQ (reference sequence). The CDR3 extends over 15 amino acids. The CDR3 DNA follows: TGTGCCAGCAGCTTAGGGACAGAGTTGAACACTGAAGCTTTCTTT. It encodes CASSLGTELNTEAFF.

This clone has more than one count but fewer than ten. The CDR3 region is CASSLSTSRSYNEQFF. The DNA for the CDR3 is TGCGCCAGCAGCTTGTCCACTAGCAGGTCCTACAATGAGCAGTTCTTC. The chain employs TRBV5-1 and TRBJ2-1; D possibly corresponds to TRBD2 (6 bases). Trimming removed 1 base from V and 1 base from J, with 12 bases in between. Germline CDR1 SGHRS, CDR2 YFSETQ. The CDR3 spans 16 residues.

The V call is TRBV4-1, the J call TRBJ2-3; tentatively, D is TRBD1 (5 bases). From germline, CDR1 is MGHRA and CDR2 YSYEKL. There are 15 residues in the CDR3. Trimming took 0 bases from V and 0 from J, leaving 7 bases between them. CDR3 sequence (DNA): TGCGCCAGCAGCCAAGAGGCAGGGAGCACAGATACGCAGTATTTT. As protein: CASSQEAGSTDTQYF.

This rearrangement joins TRBV11-2 to TRBJ2-7; D remains unclear. This CDR3 comprises 15 residues. CDR1 and CDR2 from the germline V gene are SGHAT and FQNNGV. Trimming left V 1 base short and J 3 bases short, with 13 bases between. CDR3 protein: CASSLVAPPFYEQYF. In DNA, the CDR3 is TGTGCCAGCAGCTTAGTTGCACCGCCTTTCTACGAGCAGTACTTC.

The chain couples TRBV27 to TRBJ1-1; D unclear. CDR1 is MNHEY and CDR2 is SMNVEV in the germline V gene (reference sequence). V was trimmed by 0 bases and J by 4 bases, leaving 9 bases between them. CDR3 size: 14 residues. This CDR3 is CASSLSRSSTEAFF. CDR3 DNA sequence: TGTGCCAGCAGTTTATCGAGAAGTTCCACTGAAGCTTTCTTT.

The chain links TRBV4-1 to TRBJ2-7; 9 bases line up with TRBD1. The J segment lost 1 base and the V segment lost 3 bases, leaving 7 bases of the junction unmatched. The CDR3 extends over 16 amino acids. CDR1 MGHRA and CDR2 YSYEKL come from the germline V gene. The CDR3, as DNA: TGCGCCAGCAGCCAGATACAGGGGGCAAAGTCCTACGAGCAGTACTTC. Translation: CASSQIQGAKSYEQYF.

This chain connects TRBV19 to TRBJ2-2; no clear D gene. Deletions cut 3 bases from V and 4 bases from J, with 6 bases between. The CDR3 runs 13 residues. Per germline, CDR1 LNHDA and CDR2 SQIVND (reference sequence). The CDR3 sequence is CASSISVTGELFF. The CDR3 DNA reads TGTGCCAGTAGTATCTCGGTCACCGGGGAGCTGTTTTTT.

The CDR3 here is CASSQDRVDTQYF. The CDR3 DNA is TGCGCCAGCAGCCAAGATCGGGTAGACACGCAGTATTTT. The chain joins TRBV4-3 to TRBJ2-3; D ambiguous. The CDR3 has 13 amino acids. Germline values: CDR1 LGHNA, CDR2 YSLEER. V shed 0 bases and J shed 9 bases, with 10 bases lying between them.

CDR3 nucleotides: TGTGCCAGTAGCCCCCAGACAGTCCCCTCCTACGAGCAGTACTTC. It translates to CASSPQTVPSYEQYF. The rearrangement uses TRBV19 and TRBJ2-7, with D tentatively TRBD1 (5 bases). V dropped 6 bases and J dropped 0 bases, with 15 bases sitting between them. The CDR3 runs 15 residues. From germline, CDR1 is LNHDA and CDR2 SQIVND (reference sequence).

In DNA form, the CDR3 reads TGTGCCATCACCACCGACAGGGGCAACACAGATACGCAGTATTTT. Its translation is CAITTDRGNTDTQYF. The J gene is TRBJ2-3, the V gene TRBV10-3; 8 nucleotides line up with TRBD1. The length of the CDR3 is 15 residues. V lost 7 bases, J lost 2 bases, and 8 bases stayed unmatched. CDR1 is ENHRY and CDR2 is SYGVKD in the germline V gene.

This sequence joins TRBV2 and TRBJ1-3; D unresolved. V lost 5 bases to trimming and J lost 0 bases, with 8 bases between them. The germline CDR1 and CDR2 sequences are SNHLY and FYNNEI. The CDR3 is 14 residues long. This CDR3 reads CASSLLLSGNTIYF. The CDR3 DNA reads as TGTGCCAGCAGTCTCCTACTCTCTGGAAACACCATATATTTT.

CDR3 sequence: CASKPGRVANEKLFF. CDR3 bases: TGTGCCAGCAAACCTGGGAGGGTTGCTAATGAAAAACTGTTTTTT. The rearrangement uses TRBV3-1 (or the pseudogene TRBV3-2) and TRBJ1-4; D not certain. Germline V gene sequence: CDR1 LGHDT, CDR2 YNNKEL (reference sequence). V was cut by 7 bases and J by 3 bases, with 15 bases left in between. The CDR3 contains 15 residues.

The gene calls are TRBV4-3 and TRBJ2-1, with D perhaps being TRBD1 or TRBD2 (5 bases each). CDR3 size: 11 residues. CDR1 is LGHNA, CDR2 YSLEER, per germline. The germline V and J ends were trimmed by 0 bases and 15 bases, with 9 bases remaining between them. CDR3 DNA sequence: TGCGCCAGCAGCCAAGATACGGGACCGTTCTTC. Its translation: CASSQDTGPFF.

This clone was seen a few times. J is TRBJ2-1 and V is TRBV10-2; D may match TRBD1 or TRBD2 (5 bases each). V was cut by 4 bases and J by 9 bases, with 10 bases left in between. The length of the CDR3 is 12 residues. Looked up from germline, CDR1 is WSHSY and CDR2 is SAAADI. The CDR3 reads CASSGDDFEQFF. CDR3 DNA sequence: TGCGCCAGCAGTGGGGACGATTTTGAGCAGTTCTTC.